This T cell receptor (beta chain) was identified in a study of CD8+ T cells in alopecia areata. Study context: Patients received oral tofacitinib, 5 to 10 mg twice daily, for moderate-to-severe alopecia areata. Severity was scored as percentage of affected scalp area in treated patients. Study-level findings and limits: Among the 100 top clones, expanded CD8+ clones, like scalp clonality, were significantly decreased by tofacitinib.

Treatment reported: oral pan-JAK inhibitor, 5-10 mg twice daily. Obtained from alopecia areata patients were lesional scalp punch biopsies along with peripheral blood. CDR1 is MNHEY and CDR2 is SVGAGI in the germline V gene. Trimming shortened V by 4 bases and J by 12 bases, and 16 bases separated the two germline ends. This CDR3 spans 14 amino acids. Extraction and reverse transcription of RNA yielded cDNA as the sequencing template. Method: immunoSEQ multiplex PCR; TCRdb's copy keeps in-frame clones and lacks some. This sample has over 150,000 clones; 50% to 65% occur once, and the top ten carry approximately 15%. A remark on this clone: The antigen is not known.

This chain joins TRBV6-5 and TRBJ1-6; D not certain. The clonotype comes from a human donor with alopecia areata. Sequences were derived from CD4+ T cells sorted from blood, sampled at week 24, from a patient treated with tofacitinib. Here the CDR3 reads CASSSEADWGPLHF. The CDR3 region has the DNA TGTGCCAGCAGTTCCGAGGCCGACTGGGGACCCCTCCACTTT.